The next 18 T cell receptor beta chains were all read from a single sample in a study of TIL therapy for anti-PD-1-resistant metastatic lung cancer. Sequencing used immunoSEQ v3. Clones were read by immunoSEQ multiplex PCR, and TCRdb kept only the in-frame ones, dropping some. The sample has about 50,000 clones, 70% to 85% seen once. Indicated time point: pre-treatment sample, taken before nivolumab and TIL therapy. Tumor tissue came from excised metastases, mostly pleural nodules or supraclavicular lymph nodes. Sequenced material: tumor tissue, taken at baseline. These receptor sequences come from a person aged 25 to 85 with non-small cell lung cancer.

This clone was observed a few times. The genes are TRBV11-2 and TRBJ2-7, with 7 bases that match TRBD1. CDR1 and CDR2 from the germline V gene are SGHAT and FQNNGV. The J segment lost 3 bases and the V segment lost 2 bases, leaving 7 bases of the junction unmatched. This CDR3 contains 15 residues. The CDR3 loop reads CASSLSETGNYEQYF. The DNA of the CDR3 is TGTGCCAGCAGCTTAAGTGAGACAGGGAACTACGAGCAGTACTTC.

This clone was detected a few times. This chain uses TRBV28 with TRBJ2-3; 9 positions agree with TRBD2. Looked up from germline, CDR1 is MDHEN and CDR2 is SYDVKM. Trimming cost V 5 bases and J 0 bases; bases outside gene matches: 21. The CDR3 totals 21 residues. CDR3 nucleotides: TGTGCCAGCAGTGGAACCTCGACACGAACCGGGACTAGCATTAGCACAGATACGCAGTATTTT. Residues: CASSGTSTRTGTSISTDTQYF.

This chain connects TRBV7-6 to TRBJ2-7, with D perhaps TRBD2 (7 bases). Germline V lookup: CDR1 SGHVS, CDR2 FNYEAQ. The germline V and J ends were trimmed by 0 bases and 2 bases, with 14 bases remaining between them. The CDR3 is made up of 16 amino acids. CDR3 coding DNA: TGTGCCAGCAGCTTAGCGGGGGCTAGCGGCACCTACGAGCAGTACTTC. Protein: CASSLAGASGTYEQYF.

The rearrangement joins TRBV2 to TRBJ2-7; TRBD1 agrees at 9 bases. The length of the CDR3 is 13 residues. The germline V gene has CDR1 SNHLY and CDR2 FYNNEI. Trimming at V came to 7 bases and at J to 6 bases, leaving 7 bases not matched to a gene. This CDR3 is CASNRDRDAEQYF. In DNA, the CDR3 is TGTGCCAGCAACCGGGACAGGGACGCCGAGCAGTACTTC.

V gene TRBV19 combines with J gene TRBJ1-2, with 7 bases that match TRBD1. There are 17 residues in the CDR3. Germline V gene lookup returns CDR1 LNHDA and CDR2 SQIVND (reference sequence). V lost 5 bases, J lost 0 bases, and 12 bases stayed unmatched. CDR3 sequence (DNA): TGTGCCAGTAGTTTCATGGACAGGTCTGAGGCTAACTATGGCTACACCTTC. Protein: CASSFMDRSEANYGYTF.

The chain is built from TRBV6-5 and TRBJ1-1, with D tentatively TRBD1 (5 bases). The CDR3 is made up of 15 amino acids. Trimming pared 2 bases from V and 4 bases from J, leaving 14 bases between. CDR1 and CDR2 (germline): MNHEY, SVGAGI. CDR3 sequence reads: CASSYERGRATEAFF. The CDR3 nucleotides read TGTGCCAGCAGTTACGAGAGGGGCAGGGCCACTGAAGCTTTCTTT.

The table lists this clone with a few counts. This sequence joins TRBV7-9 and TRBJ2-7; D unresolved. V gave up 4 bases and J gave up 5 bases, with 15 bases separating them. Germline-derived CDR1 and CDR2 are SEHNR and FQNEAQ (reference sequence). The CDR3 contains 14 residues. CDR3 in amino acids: CASSSGVARDEQYF. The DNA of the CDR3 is TGTGCCAGCAGCTCTGGGGTGGCCCGCGACGAGCAGTACTTC.

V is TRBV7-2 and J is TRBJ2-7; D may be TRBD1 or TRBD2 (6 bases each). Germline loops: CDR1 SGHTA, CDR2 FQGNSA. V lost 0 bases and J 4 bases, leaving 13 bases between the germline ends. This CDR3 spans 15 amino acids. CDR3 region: CASSLAVGGLYEQYF. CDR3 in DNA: TGTGCCAGCAGCTTAGCGGTAGGGGGGCTTTACGAGCAGTACTTC.

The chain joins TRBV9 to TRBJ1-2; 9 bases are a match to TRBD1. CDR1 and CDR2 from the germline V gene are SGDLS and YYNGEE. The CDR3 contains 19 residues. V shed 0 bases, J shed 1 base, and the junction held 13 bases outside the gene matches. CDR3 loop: CASSVGRGQGVKVNYGYTF. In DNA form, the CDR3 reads TGTGCCAGCAGCGTAGGCCGGGGACAGGGCGTAAAGGTTAACTATGGCTACACCTTC.

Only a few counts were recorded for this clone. CDR3 coding DNA: TGTGCCAGCAGCCCGTACGGCGGGAGAGGCTCCTACGAGCAGTACTTC. Translating it yields CASSPYGGRGSYEQYF. The chain couples TRBV9 to TRBJ2-7; 7 bases map to TRBD2. The length of the CDR3 is 16 residues. Per the germline V gene, CDR1 is SGDLS and CDR2 is YYNGEE. After removal of 4 bases from V and 0 bases from J, the junction contained 10 bases not matched to a gene.

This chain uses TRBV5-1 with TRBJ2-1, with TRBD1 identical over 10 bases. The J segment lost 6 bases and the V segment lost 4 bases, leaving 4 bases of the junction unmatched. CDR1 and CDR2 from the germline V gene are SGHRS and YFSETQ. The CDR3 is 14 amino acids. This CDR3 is CASSEGQGFNEQFF. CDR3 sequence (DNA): TGCGCCAGCAGCGAGGGACAGGGGTTCAATGAGCAGTTCTTC.

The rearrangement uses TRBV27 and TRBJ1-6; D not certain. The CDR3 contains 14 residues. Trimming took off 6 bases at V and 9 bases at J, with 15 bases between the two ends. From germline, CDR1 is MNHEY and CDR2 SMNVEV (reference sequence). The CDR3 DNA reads TGTGCCAGCAGCTGGAGTTTTTCGGGTTCACCCCTCCACTTT. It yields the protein CASSWSFSGSPLHF.

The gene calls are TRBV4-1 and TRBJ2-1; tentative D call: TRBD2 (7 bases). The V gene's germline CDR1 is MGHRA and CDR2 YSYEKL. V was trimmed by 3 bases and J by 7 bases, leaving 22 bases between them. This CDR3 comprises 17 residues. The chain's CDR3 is CASSHIPPAGAWNEQFF. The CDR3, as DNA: TGCGCCAGCAGCCATATCCCCCCCGCGGGGGCGTGGAATGAGCAGTTCTTC.

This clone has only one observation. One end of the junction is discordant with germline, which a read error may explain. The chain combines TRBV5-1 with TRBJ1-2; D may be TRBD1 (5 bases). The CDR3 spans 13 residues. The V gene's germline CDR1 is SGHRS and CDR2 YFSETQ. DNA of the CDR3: TGCGCCAGCAGCTACGAGGGGTCCTATAGCTACACCTTC. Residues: CASSYEGSYSYTF.

The CDR3 loop reads CASSAGTGGLNQPQHF. DNA of the CDR3: TGTGCCAGCAGTGCGGGGACAGGGGGCCTTAATCAGCCCCAGCATTTT. The V and J genes are TRBV2 and TRBJ1-5; 12 nucleotides align to TRBD1. V lost 4 bases and J lost 4; bases outside the gene matches: 5. CDR1 is SNHLY and CDR2 is FYNNEI in the germline V gene. The CDR3 totals 16 residues.

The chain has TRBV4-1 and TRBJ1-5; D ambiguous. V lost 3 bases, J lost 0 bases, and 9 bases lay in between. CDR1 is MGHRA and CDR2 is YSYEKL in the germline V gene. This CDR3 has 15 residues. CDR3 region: CASSQDGDSNQPQHF. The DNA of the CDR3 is TGCGCCAGCAGCCAGGACGGAGATAGCAATCAGCCCCAGCATTTT.

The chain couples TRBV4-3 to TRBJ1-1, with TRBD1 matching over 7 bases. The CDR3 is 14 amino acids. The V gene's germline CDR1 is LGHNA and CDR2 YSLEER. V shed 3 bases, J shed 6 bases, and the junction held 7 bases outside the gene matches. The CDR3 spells CASSHHQGVSEAFF. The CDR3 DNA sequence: TGCGCCAGCAGCCACCACCAGGGGGTGTCTGAAGCTTTCTTT.

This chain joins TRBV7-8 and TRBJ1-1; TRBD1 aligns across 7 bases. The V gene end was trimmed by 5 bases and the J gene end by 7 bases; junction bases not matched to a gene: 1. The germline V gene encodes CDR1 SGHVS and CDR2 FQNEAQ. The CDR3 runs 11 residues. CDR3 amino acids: CASSDRVEAFF. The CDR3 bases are TGTGCCAGCAGCGACAGGGTTGAAGCTTTCTTT.